This T cell receptor beta chain is from a study of blood T cell repertoires in COVID-19. This table comes from immunoSEQ multiplex PCR, and its TCRdb copy is limited to in-frame clones, with some not included. The sample carries 130,000 or so clones, 70% to 85% recorded once. This CDR3 region has 19 residues. Germline V gene data show CDR1 as MGHRA and CDR2 as YSYEKL. V lost 0 bases and J lost 4; bases outside the gene matches: 12. The sequencing sample was made of peripheral blood. The V gene is TRBV4-1, the J gene TRBJ2-5, with 12 nucleotides matching TRBD2. The receptor was derived from a woman aged 80 or older with acute or convalescent COVID-19. CDR3: CASSQDLGSASGRGETQYF. The CDR3 coding sequence is TGCGCCAGCAGCCAAGATTTGGGGAGCGCTAGCGGGAGGGGAGAGACCCAGTACTTC.